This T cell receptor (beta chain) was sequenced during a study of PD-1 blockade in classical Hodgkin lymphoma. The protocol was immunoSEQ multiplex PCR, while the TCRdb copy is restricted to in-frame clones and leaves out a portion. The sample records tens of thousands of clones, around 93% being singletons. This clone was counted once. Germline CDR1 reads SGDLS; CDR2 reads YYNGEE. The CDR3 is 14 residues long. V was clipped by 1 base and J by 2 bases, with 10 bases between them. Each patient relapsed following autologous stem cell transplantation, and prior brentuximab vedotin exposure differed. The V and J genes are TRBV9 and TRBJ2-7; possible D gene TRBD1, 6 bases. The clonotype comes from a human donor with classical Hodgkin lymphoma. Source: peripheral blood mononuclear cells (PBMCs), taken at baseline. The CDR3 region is CASSVTDSPYEQYF. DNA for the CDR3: TGTGCCAGCAGCGTAACGGACAGCCCCTACGAGCAGTACTTC. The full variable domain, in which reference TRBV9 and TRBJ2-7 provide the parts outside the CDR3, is DSGVTQTPKHLITATGQRVTLRCSPRSGDLSVYWYQQSLDQGLQFLIQYYNGEERAKGNILERFSAQQFPDLHSELNLSSLELGDSALYFCASSVTDSPYEQYFGPGTRLTVT.